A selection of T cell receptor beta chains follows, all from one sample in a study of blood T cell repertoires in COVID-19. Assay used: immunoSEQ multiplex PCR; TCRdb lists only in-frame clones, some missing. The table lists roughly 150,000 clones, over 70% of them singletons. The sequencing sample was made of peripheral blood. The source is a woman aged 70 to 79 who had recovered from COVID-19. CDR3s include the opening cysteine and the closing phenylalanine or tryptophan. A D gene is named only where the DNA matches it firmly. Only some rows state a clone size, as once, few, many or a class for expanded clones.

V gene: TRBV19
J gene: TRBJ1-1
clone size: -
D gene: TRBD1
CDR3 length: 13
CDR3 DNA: TGTGCCAGTAGACAGACAGGGTGGACTGAAGCTTTCTTT
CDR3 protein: CASRQTGWTEAFF

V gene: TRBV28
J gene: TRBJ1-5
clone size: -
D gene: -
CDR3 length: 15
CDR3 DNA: TGTGCCAGCAGTTCCCCCCGGGGGAGCAATCAGCCCCAGCATTTT
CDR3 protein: CASSSPRGSNQPQHF

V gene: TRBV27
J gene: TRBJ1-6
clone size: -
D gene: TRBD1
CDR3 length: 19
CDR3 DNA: TGTGCCAGCAGTTTATACGGTCCCGGGACAGGGGGCGGGGGATCACCCCTCCACTTT
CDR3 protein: CASSLYGPGTGGGGSPLHF

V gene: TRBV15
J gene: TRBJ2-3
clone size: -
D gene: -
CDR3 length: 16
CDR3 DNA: TGTGCCACCAGCAGAGGTGGGGCCTCTAGCACAGATACGCAGTATTTT
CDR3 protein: CATSRGGASSTDTQYF

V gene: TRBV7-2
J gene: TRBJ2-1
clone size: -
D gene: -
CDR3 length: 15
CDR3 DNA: TGTGCCAGCAGCCCCCCTGCGGTCCTACGCCGGGGGCAGTTCTTC
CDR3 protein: CASSPPAVLRRGQFF

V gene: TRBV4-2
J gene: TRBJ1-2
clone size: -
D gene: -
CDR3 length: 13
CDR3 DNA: TGTGCCAGCAGCCAAGATATGGGGGCCGGCTACACCTTC
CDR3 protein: CASSQDMGAGYTF

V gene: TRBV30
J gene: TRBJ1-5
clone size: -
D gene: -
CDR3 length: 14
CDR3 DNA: TGTGCCTGGAGTTTGGGGAGAGTCAATCAGCCCCAGCATTTT
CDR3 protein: CAWSLGRVNQPQHF

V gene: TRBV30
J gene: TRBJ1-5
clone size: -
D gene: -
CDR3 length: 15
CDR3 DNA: TGTGCCTGGAGCGAACAGGGATTAGGGAATCAGCCCCAGCATTTT
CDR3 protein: CAWSEQGLGNQPQHF

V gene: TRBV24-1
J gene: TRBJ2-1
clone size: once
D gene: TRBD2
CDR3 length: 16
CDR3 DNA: TGTGCCACCAGTGATGGCGGGAGGCCGACCTACAATGAGCAGTTCTTC
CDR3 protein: CATSDGGRPTYNEQFF

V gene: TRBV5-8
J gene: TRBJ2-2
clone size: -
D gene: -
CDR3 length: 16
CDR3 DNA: TGTGCCAGCAGCCCCGCGCGGCCATCCCGCACCGGGGAGCTGTTTTTT
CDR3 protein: CASSPARPSRTGELFF

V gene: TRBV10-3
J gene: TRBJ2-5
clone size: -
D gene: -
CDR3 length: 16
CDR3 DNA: TGTGCCATCAGTCCACGCCAAGCTGGGGCAGGGGAGACCCAGTACTTC
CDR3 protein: CAISPRQAGAGETQYF